This T cell receptor (beta chain) is from a study of cytomegalovirus exposure and HLA in healthy donors. The overall study: Prior work identified under 130 million unique TCR beta sequences in some 200 million T cells.

The primer mix had 60 Vbeta and 13 Jbeta primers. The method was immunoSEQ multiplex PCR; TCRdb's version includes in-frame clones alone and lacks a portion of them. The sample shows about 120,000 clones, 65% to 80% of them seen only once. A word on this clone: Antigen specificity is unknown.

This CDR3 comprises 14 residues. Unmatched junction bases numbered 8, after V lost 11 bases and J lost 6 bases. Germline values: CDR1 MNHNS, CDR2 SASEGT. Findings of the study overall: The study put some 150 TCR beta chains on its list as cytomegalovirus-associated.

The genes are TRBV6-1 and TRBJ2-2; 11 bases are shared with TRBD2. The material sequenced was PBMCs. This clonotype was obtained from a woman in her forties in good health and CMV-seropositive. The CDR3 loop reads CAGTSGSNPGELFF. In DNA form, the CDR3 reads TGTGCCGGCACTAGCGGGAGTAACCCCGGGGAGCTGTTTTTT.